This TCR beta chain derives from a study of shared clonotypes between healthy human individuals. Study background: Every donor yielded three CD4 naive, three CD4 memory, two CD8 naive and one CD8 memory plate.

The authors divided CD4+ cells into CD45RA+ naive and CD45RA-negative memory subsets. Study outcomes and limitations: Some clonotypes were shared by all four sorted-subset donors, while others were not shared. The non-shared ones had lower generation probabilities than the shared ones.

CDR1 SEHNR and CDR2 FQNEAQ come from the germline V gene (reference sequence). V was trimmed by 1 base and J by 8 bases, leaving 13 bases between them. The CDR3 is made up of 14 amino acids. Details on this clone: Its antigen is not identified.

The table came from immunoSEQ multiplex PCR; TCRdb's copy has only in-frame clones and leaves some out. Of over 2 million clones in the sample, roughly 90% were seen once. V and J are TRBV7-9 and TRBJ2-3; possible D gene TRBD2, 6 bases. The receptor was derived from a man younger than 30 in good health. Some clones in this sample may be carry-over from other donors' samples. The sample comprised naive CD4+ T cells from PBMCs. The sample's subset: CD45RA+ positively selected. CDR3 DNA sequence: TGTGCCAGCAGCTTAGGGCGGGGAACGGGTACGCAGTATTTT. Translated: CASSLGRGTGTQYF.